Included here is one T cell receptor (beta chain) sequence, with context. Libraries were prepared by immunoSEQ multiplex PCR; TCRdb keeps only in-frame clonotypes and omits some of them. The top ten clones hold around 5.2% of a sample with 130,000 to 150,000 clones, about 90% of them seen once. The sample comes from a study of T cell responses to AZD1222 COVID-19 vaccine. This clonotype was sampled from an adult in good health. This specimen was peripheral blood, taken on day 0 of AZD1222 vaccination.

The CDR3 coding sequence is TGTGCCAGCAGTTACCTTACGGGCGGTACTGGCTACACCTTC. Encoded protein: CASSYLTGGTGYTF. The J gene is TRBJ1-2, the V gene TRBV6-5; D gene ambiguous. This CDR3 comprises 14 residues. V was trimmed by 2 bases and J by 7 bases, leaving 14 bases between them. Germline V CDR1 and CDR2: MNHEY, SVGAGI.